This record looks at one T cell receptor (beta chain) sequence and its context. The authors split each subset's genomic DNA evenly across several immunoSEQ plates. Libraries were prepared by immunoSEQ multiplex PCR; TCRdb keeps only in-frame clonotypes and omits some of them. The repertoire has 450,000 to 500,000 clones, more than 65% of them found once; the top ten carry more than 9.5%. The data are from a study of shared clonotypes between healthy human individuals. Material for sequencing was PBMCs. The receptor's source is a woman between 35 and 50 years old in good health. Some clones in this sample may be carry-over from other donors' samples.

CDR3 coding DNA: TGTGCCAGCAGCCCCGGGACAGGGGGAGGCTACACCTTC. Protein: CASSPGTGGGYTF. This sequence joins TRBV6-5 and TRBJ1-2; TRBD1 aligns across 11 bases. The CDR3 contains 13 residues. V shed 6 bases and J 8 bases; nucleotides not matched to a gene: 5. Germline CDR1 is MNHEY and CDR2 is SVGAGI.